One sample yielded the 17 T cell receptor beta chains listed below, sequenced in a study of T cells in Graves' hyperthyroidism and ophthalmopathy (dated by TCRdb to between 2019 and 2020). The library was produced with multiplex PCR. TCRdb shows the sequencer as Illumina HiSeq 2000. TCR beta CDR3 regions were amplified from RNA transcripts. The first round of RT-PCR for the TCR CDR3 was performed with the HTBI primer set and the Qiagen OneStep RT-PCR kit. TCRdb reanalyzed the raw reads on its own, using fastp at Q25 for trimming and MiXCR for clone calling, and kept in-frame beta chains. Rows matching on CDR3 protein sequence are summarized as one entry with the most common DNA and genes. The table for this sample lists about 270,000 distinct CDR3 sequences; about 20% of them were counted only once. Around 64% of the sample comes from the top ten. The sample was blood. These receptors originate from a young man with Graves' ophthalmopathy.

This clonotype appeared a few times. The CDR3 is CASGAESGANVLTF. DNA of the CDR3: TGTGCCAGCGGGGCAGAGTCTGGGGCCAACGTCCTGACTTTC. The chain recombines TRBV12-3 or TRBV12-4 with TRBJ2-6; TRBD1 might be the D (5 bases). The CDR3 loop spans 14 amino acids. The V end lost 8 bases, the J end lost 1 base, and 9 bases lay between the germline ends.

This clonotype showed up just a few times. The J gene is TRBJ1-2, the V gene TRBV9; TRBD1 is a possible D gene (6 bases). The CDR3 has 13 amino acids. Germline CDR1 SGDLS, CDR2 YYNGEE. Deletions cut 6 bases from V and 1 base from J, with 10 bases between. The CDR3 sequence: CASKQGINYGYTF. CDR3 bases: TGTGCCAGCAAACAGGGCATTAACTATGGCTACACCTTC.

This clonotype was counted only a few times. The rearrangement joins TRBV20-1 to TRBJ2-1, with TRBD2 as a possible D gene (7 bases). The germline V gene has CDR1 DFQATT and CDR2 SNEGSKA (reference sequence). This CDR3 comprises 18 residues. Between the trimmed V and J ends, which lost 3 bases and 15 bases, there was a span of 36 bases. DNA for the CDR3: TGCAGTGCTAGCCAAACCGGGGGCCCTCTAGCGGATACTCCTAGGGGGTTCTTC. Protein product: CSASQTGGPLADTPRGFF.

This clonotype has at least ten counts. J is TRBJ2-7 and V is TRBV20-1; the D gene is possibly TRBD2 (6 bases). The V end was cut by 5 bases, the J end by 3 bases, with 14 bases between. Per the germline V gene, CDR1 is DFQATT and CDR2 is SNEGSKA (reference sequence). There are 13 residues in the CDR3. The CDR3 loop reads CSALGASDYEQYF. CDR3 bases: TGCAGTGCTCTCGGGGCTAGCGACTACGAGCAGTACTTC.

As for this clonotype: A much larger clone differs by one base, so this may be a read error. The V call is TRBV11-2, the J call TRBJ2-4; unclear D gene. CDR1 SGHAT and CDR2 FQNNGV come from the germline V gene. V gave up 2 bases and J gave up 6 bases, with 5 bases separating them. The CDR3 has 12 residues. The CDR3 spells CASSLSGNIQYF. The CDR3 DNA reads as TGTGCCAGCAGCTTATCCGGAAACATTCAGTACTTC.

In the case of this clonotype: A much larger clone sits a single nucleotide away, making a read error possible. This sequence joins TRBV28 and TRBJ1-2; no reliable D call. The CDR3 spans 12 residues. Per germline, CDR1 MDHEN and CDR2 SYDVKM. Trimming took 8 bases from V and 2 from J, leaving 9 bases between them. The CDR3 coding sequence is TGTGCCAGCCCGGCAGTGAACTATGGCTACACCTTC. This encodes CASPAVNYGYTF.

This clonotype was counted ten times or more. The chain recombines TRBV5-1 with TRBJ2-1; TRBD1 agrees at 10 bases. The V and J ends lost 3 bases and 5 bases, in that order; junction bases with no gene match: 5. In germline, CDR1 is SGHRS, CDR2 YFSETQ. The CDR3 loop spans 15 amino acids. This CDR3 reads CASSSTGGIHNEQFF. The CDR3, as DNA: TGCGCCAGCAGCTCGACAGGGGGCATCCACAATGAGCAGTTCTTC.

The sample holds many counts of this clonotype. The rearrangement links TRBV6-6 to TRBJ2-7; 7 bases match TRBD2. The CDR3 has 18 amino acids. Germline trimming cut 0 bases from V and 0 bases from J; bases unmatched to any gene: 11. Germline V lookup: CDR1 MNHNY, CDR2 SVGAGI (reference sequence). The CDR3 sequence: CASSYSSPLAVPSYEQYF. Here the CDR3 DNA reads TGTGCCAGCAGTTACTCGTCCCCCCTAGCGGTCCCCTCCTACGAGCAGTACTTC.

This clonotype was recorded many times. The V gene is TRBV28, the J gene TRBJ1-1, with 10 bases lining up with TRBD1. This CDR3 comprises 14 residues. The J segment lost 1 base and the V segment lost 7 bases, leaving 3 bases of the junction unmatched. CDR1 is MDHEN and CDR2 is SYDVKM in the germline V gene. For the CDR3, the DNA is TGTGCCAGCACCAGGGACAGGGGGAACACTGAAGCTTTCTTT. Residues: CASTRDRGNTEAFF.

This clonotype was found many times. This chain joins TRBV6-1 and TRBJ1-1; the match to TRBD1 covers 10 bases. The J segment lost 3 bases and the V segment lost 5 bases, leaving 15 bases of the junction unmatched. Germline loops: CDR1 MNHNS, CDR2 SASEGT. This CDR3 comprises 18 residues. Here the CDR3 DNA reads TGTGCCAGCAGTTCCCCCTTTGTGACAGGGGGCATGGACACTGAAGCTTTCTTT. Its protein product is CASSSPFVTGGMDTEAFF.

The chain couples TRBV27 to TRBJ2-1, with 10 bases matching TRBD2. V lost 5 bases, J lost 9 bases, and 10 bases stayed unmatched. The CDR3 consists of 15 residues. Per germline, CDR1 MNHEY and CDR2 SMNVEV (reference sequence). The CDR3 reads CASSPRRIAGGEQFF. In DNA, the CDR3 is TGTGCCAGCAGTCCCCGGAGGATAGCGGGAGGTGAGCAGTTCTTC.

This clonotype has ten or more counts. The chain has TRBV12-3 or TRBV12-4 and TRBJ2-2, with 7 bases lining up with TRBD2. V gave up 5 bases and J gave up 7 bases; unmatched junction bases: 7. The CDR3 runs 14 residues. Written as DNA, the CDR3 is TGTGCCAGCAGTCCTAGCGGCTGGGGCGGGGAGCTGTTTTTT. The encoded protein is CASSPSGWGGELFF.

The chain employs TRBV19 and TRBJ2-3; 10 bases map to TRBD2. Germline CDR1 is LNHDA and CDR2 is SQIVND (reference sequence). The CDR3 runs 16 residues. Trimming cost V 3 bases and J 1 base; bases outside gene matches: 4. This CDR3 is CASSMGGTSGTDTQYF. CDR3 coding DNA: TGTGCCAGTAGTATGGGGGGGACTAGCGGCACAGATACGCAGTATTTT. The full variable domain, completed using reference TRBV19 and TRBJ2-3, is DGGITQSPKYLFRKEGQNVTLSCEQNLNHDAMYWYRQDPGQGLRLIYYSQIVNDFQKGDIAEGYSVSREKKESFPLTVTSAQKNPTAFYLCASSMGGTSGTDTQYFGPGTRLTVL.

The chain uses TRBV7-9 and TRBJ2-2, with TRBD1 matching over 9 bases. With 5 bases clipped from V and 6 bases from J, the junction kept 10 bases outside the gene matches. Germline lookup yields CDR1 SEHNR and CDR2 FQNEAQ (reference sequence). The CDR3 runs to 16 residues. CDR3 sequence: CASSRHTGGYAGELFF. CDR3 DNA: TGTGCCAGCAGCCGACATACAGGGGGCTACGCCGGGGAGCTGTTTTTT.

This clonotype was found many times. The J gene is TRBJ1-1, the V gene TRBV6-1; 12 bases are shared with TRBD1. Unmatched junction bases numbered 10, after V lost 8 bases and J lost 3 bases. Germline V lookup: CDR1 MNHNS, CDR2 SASEGT. The CDR3 has 16 amino acids. The CDR3 nucleotides are TGTGCCAGCTCGCCGGGACAGGGGGCGAAGTACACTGAAGCTTTCTTT. Its protein is CASSPGQGAKYTEAFF.

This chain joins TRBV6-2 or TRBV6-3 and TRBJ2-3; 7 nucleotides line up with TRBD2. CDR1 and CDR2 from the germline V gene are MNHEY and SVGEGT. This CDR3 region has 13 residues. DNA of the CDR3: TGTGCTACCAAGCGGGATGGGGTAGATACGCAGTATTTT. Residues: CATKRDGVDTQYF.

The DNA of the CDR3 is TGCGCCAGCAGCCAACCCCTTTTCACAGATACGCAGTATTTT. The encoded protein is CASSQPLFTDTQYF. The V gene is TRBV4-3, the J gene TRBJ2-3, with D uncertain. Looked up from germline, CDR1 is LGHNA and CDR2 is YSLEER. The CDR3 is 14 residues long. V lost 2 bases and J 2 bases, leaving 8 bases between the germline ends.